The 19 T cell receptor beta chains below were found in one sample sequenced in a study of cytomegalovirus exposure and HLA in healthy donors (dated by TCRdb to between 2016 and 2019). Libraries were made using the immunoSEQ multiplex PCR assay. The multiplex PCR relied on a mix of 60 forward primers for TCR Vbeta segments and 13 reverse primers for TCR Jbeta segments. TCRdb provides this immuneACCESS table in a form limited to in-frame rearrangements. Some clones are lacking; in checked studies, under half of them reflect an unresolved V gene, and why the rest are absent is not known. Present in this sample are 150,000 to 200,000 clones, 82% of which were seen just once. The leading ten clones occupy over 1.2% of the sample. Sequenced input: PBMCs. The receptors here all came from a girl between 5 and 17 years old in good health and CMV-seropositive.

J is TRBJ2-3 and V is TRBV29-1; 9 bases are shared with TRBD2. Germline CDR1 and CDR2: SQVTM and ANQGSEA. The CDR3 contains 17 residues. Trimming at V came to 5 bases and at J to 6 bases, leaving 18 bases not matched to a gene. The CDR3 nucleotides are TGCAGCGTTCCGCCTACCGGCTCTAGCGGGGCTGTTGATACGCAGTATTTT. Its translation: CSVPPTGSSGAVDTQYF.

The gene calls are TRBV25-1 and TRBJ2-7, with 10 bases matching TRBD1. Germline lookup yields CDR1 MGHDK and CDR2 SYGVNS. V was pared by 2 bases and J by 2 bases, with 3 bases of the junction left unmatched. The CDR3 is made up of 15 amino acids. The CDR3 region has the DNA TGTGCCAGCAGTGAAATAGGGACAGGGGCCTACGAGCAGTACTTC. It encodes CASSEIGTGAYEQYF.

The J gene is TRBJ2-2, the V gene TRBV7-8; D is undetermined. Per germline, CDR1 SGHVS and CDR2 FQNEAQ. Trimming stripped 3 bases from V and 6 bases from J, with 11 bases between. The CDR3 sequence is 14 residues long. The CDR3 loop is CASSFIFPSGELFF. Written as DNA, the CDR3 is TGTGCCAGCAGCTTTATATTCCCTTCCGGGGAGCTGTTTTTT.

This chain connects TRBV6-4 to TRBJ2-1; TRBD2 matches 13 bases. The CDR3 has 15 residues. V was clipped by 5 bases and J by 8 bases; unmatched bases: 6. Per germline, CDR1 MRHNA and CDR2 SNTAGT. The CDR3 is CASSFGTSGVDEQFF. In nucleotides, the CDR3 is TGTGCCAGCAGTTTTGGGACTAGCGGGGTGGATGAGCAGTTCTTC.

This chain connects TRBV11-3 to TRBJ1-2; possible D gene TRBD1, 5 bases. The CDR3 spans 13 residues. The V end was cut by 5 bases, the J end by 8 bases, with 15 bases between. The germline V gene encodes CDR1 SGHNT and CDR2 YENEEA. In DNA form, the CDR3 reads TGTGCCAGCAGCCAGCGGGGGGGACGGGGCTACACCTTC. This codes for CASSQRGGRGYTF.

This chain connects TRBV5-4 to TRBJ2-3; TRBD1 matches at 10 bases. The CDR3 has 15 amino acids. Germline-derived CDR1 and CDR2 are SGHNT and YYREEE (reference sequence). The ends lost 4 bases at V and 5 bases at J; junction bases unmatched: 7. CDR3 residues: CASSPPGDRGDTQYF. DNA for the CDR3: TGTGCCAGCAGCCCCCCCGGGGACAGGGGAGATACGCAGTATTTT.

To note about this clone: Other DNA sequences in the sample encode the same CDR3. CDR3 coding DNA: TGTGCCAGCAGTTTAACAGGCTCCTACGAGCAGTACTTC. Translated, it gives CASSLTGSYEQYF. The chain is built from TRBV27 and TRBJ2-7, with D possibly being TRBD1 (5 bases). The V end was cut by 2 bases, the J end by 0 bases, with 5 bases between. Germline CDR1 MNHEY, CDR2 SMNVEV (reference sequence). The CDR3 consists of 13 residues.

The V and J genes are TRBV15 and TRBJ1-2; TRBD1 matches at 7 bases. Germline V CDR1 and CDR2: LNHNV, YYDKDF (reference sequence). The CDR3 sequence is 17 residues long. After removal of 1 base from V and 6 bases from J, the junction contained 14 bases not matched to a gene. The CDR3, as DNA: TGTGCCACCAGCAGAGCTCCTCGGGTAGAGGGGGCAAATGGCTACACCTTC. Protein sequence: CATSRAPRVEGANGYTF.

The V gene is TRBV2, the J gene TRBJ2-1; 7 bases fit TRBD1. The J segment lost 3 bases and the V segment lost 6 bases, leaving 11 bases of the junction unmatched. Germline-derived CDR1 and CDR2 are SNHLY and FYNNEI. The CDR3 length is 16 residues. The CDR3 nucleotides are TGTGCCAGCAGACTCACTCTTGGACAGGTCTACAATGAGCAGTTCTTC. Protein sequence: CASRLTLGQVYNEQFF.

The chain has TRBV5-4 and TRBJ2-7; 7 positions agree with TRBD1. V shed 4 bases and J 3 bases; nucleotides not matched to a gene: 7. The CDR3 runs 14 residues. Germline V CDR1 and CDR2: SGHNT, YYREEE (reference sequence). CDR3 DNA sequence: TGTGCCAGCAGCCGAACAGGGGTTTACTACGAGCAGTACTTC. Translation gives CASSRTGVYYEQYF.

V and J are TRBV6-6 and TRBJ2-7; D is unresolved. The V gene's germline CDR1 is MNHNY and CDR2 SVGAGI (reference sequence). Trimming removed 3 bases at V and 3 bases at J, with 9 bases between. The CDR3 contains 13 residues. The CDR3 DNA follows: TGTGCCAGCAGTTATGACAATTTCTACGAGCAGTACTTC. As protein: CASSYDNFYEQYF.

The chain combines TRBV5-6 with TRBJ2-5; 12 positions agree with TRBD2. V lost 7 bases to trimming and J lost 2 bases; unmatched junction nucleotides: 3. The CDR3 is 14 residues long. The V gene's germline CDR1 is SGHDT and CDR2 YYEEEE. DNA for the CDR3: TGTGCCAGCTTGACTAGCGGGGGTCAAGAGACCCAGTACTTC. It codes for CASLTSGGQETQYF.

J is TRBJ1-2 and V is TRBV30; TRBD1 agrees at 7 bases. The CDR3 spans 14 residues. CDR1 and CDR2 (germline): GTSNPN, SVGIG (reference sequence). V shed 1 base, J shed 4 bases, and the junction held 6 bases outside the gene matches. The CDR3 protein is CAWSGAGGIYGYTF. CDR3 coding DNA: TGTGCCTGGAGTGGGGCAGGGGGGATCTATGGCTACACCTTC. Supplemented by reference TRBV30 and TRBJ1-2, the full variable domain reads SQTIHQWPATLVQPVGSPLSLECTVEGTSNPNLYWYRQAAGRGLQLLFYSVGIGQISSEVPQNLSASRPQDRQFILSSKKLLLSDSGFYLCAWSGAGGIYGYTFGSGTRLTVV.

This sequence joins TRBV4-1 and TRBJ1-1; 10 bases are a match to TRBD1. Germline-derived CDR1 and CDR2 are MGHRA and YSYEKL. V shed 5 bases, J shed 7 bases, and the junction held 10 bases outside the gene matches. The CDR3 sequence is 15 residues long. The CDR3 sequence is CASSAPGQGGSEAFF. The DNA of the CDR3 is TGCGCCAGCAGCGCGCCCGGACAGGGGGGAAGTGAAGCTTTCTTT.

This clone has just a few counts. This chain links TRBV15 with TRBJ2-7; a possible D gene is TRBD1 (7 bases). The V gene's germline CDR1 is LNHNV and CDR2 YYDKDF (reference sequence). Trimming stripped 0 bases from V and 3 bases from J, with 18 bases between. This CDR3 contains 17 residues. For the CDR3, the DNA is TGTGCCACCAGCAGAGATCGGGGGACAGAGAGAATCTACGAGCAGTACTTC. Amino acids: CATSRDRGTERIYEQYF.

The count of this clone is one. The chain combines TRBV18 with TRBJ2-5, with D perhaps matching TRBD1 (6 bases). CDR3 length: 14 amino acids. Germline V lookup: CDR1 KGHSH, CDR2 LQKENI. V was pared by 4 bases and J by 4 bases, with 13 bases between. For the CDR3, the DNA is TGTGCCAGCTCACAAACGACAGGTTCAGAGACCCAGTACTTC. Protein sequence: CASSQTTGSETQYF.

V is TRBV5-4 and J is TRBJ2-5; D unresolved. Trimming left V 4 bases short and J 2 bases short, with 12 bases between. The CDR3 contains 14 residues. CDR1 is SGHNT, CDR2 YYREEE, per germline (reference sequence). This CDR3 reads CASSPPGYQETQYF. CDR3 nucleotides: TGTGCCAGCAGCCCGCCCGGTTATCAAGAGACCCAGTACTTC.

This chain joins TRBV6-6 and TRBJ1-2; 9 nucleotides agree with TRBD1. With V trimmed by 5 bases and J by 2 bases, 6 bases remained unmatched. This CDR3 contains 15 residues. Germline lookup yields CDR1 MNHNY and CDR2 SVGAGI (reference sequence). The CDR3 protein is CASSRGQGFNYGYTF. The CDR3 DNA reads TGTGCCAGCAGTAGGGGACAGGGATTCAACTATGGCTACACCTTC.

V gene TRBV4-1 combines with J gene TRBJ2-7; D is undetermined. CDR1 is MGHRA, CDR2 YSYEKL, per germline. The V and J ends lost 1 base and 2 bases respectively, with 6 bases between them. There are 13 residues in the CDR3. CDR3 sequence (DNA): TGCGCCAGCAGCCAAGGCAGGACCTACGAGCAGTACTTC. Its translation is CASSQGRTYEQYF.